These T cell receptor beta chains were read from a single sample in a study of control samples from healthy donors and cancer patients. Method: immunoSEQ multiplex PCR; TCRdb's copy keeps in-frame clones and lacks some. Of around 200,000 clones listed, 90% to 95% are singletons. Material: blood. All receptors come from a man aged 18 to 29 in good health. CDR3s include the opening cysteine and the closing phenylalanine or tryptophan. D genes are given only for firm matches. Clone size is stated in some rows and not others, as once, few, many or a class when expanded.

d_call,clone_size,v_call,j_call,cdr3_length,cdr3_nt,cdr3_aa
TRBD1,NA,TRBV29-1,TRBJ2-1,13,TGCAGCGTTGAAGTTTCAGGGGGCAATGAGCAGTTCTTC,CSVEVSGGNEQFF
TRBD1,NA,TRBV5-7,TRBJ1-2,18,TGTGCCAGCAGGGGGACAGGTTCAAACCAAATGGGGGGATATGGCTACACCTTC,CASRGTGSNQMGGYGYTF
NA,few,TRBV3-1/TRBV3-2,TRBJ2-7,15,TGTGCCAGCAGCCAGCGGACAGGTCGGGAGCGCGAGCAGTACTTC,CASSQRTGREREQYF
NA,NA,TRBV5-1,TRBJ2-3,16,TGCGCCAGCAGCTTTGGGGACAACCCGAGCACAGATACGCAGTATTTT,CASSFGDNPSTDTQYF
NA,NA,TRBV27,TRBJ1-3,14,TGTGCCAGCAAACCGGGAGACTCTGGAAACACCATATATTTT,CASKPGDSGNTIYF
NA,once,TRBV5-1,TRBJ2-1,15,TGCGCCAGCAGCCCCGGTGACGGTACCTACAATGAGCAGTTCTTC,CASSPGDGTYNEQFF
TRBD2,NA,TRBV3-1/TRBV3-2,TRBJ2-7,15,TGTGCCAGCAGCCAGTCTAGCGGGGGGGTGCACGAGCAGTACTTC,CASSQSSGGVHEQYF
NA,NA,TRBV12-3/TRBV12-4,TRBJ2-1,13,TGTGCCAGCAGTTATGGGACTTTTAATGAGCAGTTCTTC,CASSYGTFNEQFF
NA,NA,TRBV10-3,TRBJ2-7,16,TGTGCCATCAGTGAGTCCAAACGGGGCACTAAACTCGAGCAGTACTTC,CAISESKRGTKLEQYF
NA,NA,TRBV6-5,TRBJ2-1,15,TGTGCCAGCAATGCACAGGGGGGGTCCTACAATGAGCAGTTCTTC,CASNAQGGSYNEQFF
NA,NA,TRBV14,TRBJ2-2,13,TGTGCCAGCAGCCAAGATAGAACCGGGGAGCTGTTTTTT,CASSQDRTGELFF
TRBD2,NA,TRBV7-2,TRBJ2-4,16,TGTGCCAGCAGCCCCAGATCGGGAGCGGGGGGGAACATTCAGTACTTC,CASSPRSGAGGNIQYF
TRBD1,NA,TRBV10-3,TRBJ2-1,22,TGTGCCATCAGTGAGTCCTATTTCATGGGGGACAGGTCCAGACAAAAATACAATGAGCAGTTCTTC,CAISESYFMGDRSRQKYNEQFF
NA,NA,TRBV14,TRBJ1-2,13,TGTGCCAGCAGCCGGAGTACTAACTATGGCTACACCTTC,CASSRSTNYGYTF
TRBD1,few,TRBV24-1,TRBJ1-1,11,TGTGCCACCAGCAGGGGGGCTGAAGCTTTCTTT,CATSRGAEAFF
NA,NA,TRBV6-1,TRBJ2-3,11,TGTGCCAGCAGCGAAGTAGATACGCAGTATTTT,CASSEVDTQYF
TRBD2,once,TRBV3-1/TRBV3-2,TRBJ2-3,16,TGTGCCAGCAGCCACCACCTAGCGGGGGGAACAGATACGCAGTATTTT,CASSHHLAGGTDTQYF
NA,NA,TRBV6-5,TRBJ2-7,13,TGTGCCAGCAGCGGACCGGCACAGGACGAGCAGTACTTC,CASSGPAQDEQYF
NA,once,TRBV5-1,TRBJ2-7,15,TGCGCCAGCAGACTGGCAGGGGGAGGCTCCTACGAGCAGTACTTC,CASRLAGGGSYEQYF
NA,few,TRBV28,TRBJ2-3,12,TGTGCCAGCGGTTCGGGGTTGCTTGCGCAGTATTTT,CASGSGLLAQYF
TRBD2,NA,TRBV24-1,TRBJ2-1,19,TGTGCCACCAGTGAGCCTAGGGCTAGCGGGGGGGCCGGAATCAATGAGCAGTTCTTC,CATSEPRASGGAGINEQFF
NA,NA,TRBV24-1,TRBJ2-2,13,TGTGCCACCAGTGTTCAGACAACCGGGGAGCTGTTTTTT,CATSVQTTGELFF
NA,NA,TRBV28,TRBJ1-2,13,TGTGCCAGCAGTTTAGGGGTTCACTATGGCTACACCTTC,CASSLGVHYGYTF
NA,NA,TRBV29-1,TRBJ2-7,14,TGCAGCGTGCGACACAACAAGGGAACCTACGAGCAGTACTTC,CSVRHNKGTYEQYF
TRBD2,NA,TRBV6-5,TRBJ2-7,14,TGTGCCAGCAGTTACTCTAGCGGGGGGTACGAGCAGTACTTC,CASSYSSGGYEQYF
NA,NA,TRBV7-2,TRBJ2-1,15,TGTGCCAGCAGCTTATGGGCGGGCCTTGGCAATGAGCAGTTCTTC,CASSLWAGLGNEQFF
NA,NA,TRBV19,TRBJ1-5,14,TGTGCCAGTAGTACCGGGCTTGGGGATCAGCCCCAGCATTTT,CASSTGLGDQPQHF
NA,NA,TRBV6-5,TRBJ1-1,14,TGTGCCAGCACCAAAGGTGGGTACGGGGATGAAGCTTTCTTT,CASTKGGYGDEAFF
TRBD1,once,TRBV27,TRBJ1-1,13,TGTGCCAGCAGTCAAAACAGGGGCACTGAAGCTTTCTTT,CASSQNRGTEAFF
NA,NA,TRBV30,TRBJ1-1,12,TGTGCCTGGAGTAGGGGGGGCACTGAAGCTTTCTTT,CAWSRGGTEAFF
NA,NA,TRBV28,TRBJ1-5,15,TGTGCCAGCAGTACTCCTGGTGGGGACAATCAGCCCCAGCATTTT,CASSTPGGDNQPQHF
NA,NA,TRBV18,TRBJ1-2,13,TGTGCCAGCTCAGGGGGACACCCGGATGGCTACACCTTC,CASSGGHPDGYTF
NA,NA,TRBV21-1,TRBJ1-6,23,TGTGCCAGCAGCAAAAAAAGGACCCCCTGGAGGCGGTGGGGCAGGGATCCTCCTTCACCCCTCCACTTT,CASSKKRTPWRRWGRDPPSPLHF
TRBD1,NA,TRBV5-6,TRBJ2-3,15,TGTGCCAGCAGCTTCCGGGACAGAAACACAGATACGCAGTATTTT,CASSFRDRNTDTQYF
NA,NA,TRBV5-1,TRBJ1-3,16,TGCGCCAGCAGCTTGGAGGACTCGATCTCTGGAAACACCATATATTTT,CASSLEDSISGNTIYF
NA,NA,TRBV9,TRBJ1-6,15,TGTGCCAGCAGCGTAGATGCCTCCTATAATTCACCCCTCCACTTT,CASSVDASYNSPLHF
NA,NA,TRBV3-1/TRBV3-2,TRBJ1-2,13,TGTGCCAGCAGCCAAGGCGAGGGGCAGGGCTACACCTTC,CASSQGEGQGYTF
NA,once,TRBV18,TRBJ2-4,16,TGTGCCAGCTCACCATTGAAAGACTTAGCCAAAAACATTCAGTACTTC,CASSPLKDLAKNIQYF